These 30 T cell receptor beta chains came from one sample sequenced in a study of response to subunit inactivated influenza vaccine. TCRdb redid the calling of the RT-PCR reads with MiXCR, one entry per CDR3 protein. Found here are roughly 670,000 distinct CDR3 sequences, 13% to 15% of them singletons; the top ten hold roughly 7.6%. Sequencing was performed on PBMCs from blood, taken 14 to 15 days before vaccination. The receptors here all came from a man aged 50-60 years who received an inactivated influenza vaccine.

This clonotype has only a few counts. J is TRBJ2-1 and V is TRBV11-2; 8 positions agree with TRBD2. CDR3 size: 13 residues. Germline values: CDR1 SGHAT, CDR2 FQNNGV. V shed 1 base and J 14 bases; nucleotides not matched to a gene: 7. CDR3 amino acids: CASSLGWAGGKFF. The CDR3 DNA is TGTGCCAGCAGCTTAGGTTGGGCGGGAGGCAAGTTCTTC.

The V and J genes are TRBV3-1 and TRBJ2-1; 9 bases agree with TRBD2. The V and J ends lost 4 bases and 6 bases, in that order; junction bases with no gene match: 7. Germline V gene lookup returns CDR1 LGHDT and CDR2 YNNKEL (reference sequence). The CDR3 covers 15 residues. The CDR3 loop is CASSPTSGPGNEQFF. The CDR3 DNA reads TGTGCCAGCAGCCCGACTAGCGGTCCAGGCAATGAGCAGTTCTTC.

This chain uses TRBV20-1 with TRBJ2-7; possibly TRBD2 for D (6 bases). V lost 1 base, J lost 2 bases, and 12 bases lay in between. The CDR3 covers 14 residues. Germline assignment: CDR1 DFQATT and CDR2 SNEGSKA (reference sequence). CDR3 protein: CSARVLASTYEQYF. The CDR3 nucleotides read TGCAGTGCTAGAGTGCTAGCGTCCACCTACGAGCAGTACTTC.

The chain recombines TRBV5-1 with TRBJ2-2; tentatively, D is TRBD2 (5 bases). This CDR3 is built from 15 residues. Trimming removed 4 bases from V and 5 bases from J, with 15 bases in between. Germline V gives CDR1 SGHRS, CDR2 YFSETQ. CDR3 protein: CASSTDDGSTGELFF. CDR3 bases: TGCGCCAGCAGCACCGACGATGGGAGTACCGGGGAGCTGTTTTTT.

This clonotype came up a few times. This chain links TRBV5-5 with TRBJ1-2; D is perhaps TRBD1 (5 bases). The length of the CDR3 is 12 residues. Deletions cut 7 bases from V and 1 base from J, with 8 bases between. Germline V lookup: CDR1 SGHKS, CDR2 YYEKEE (reference sequence). The CDR3 spells CASGTVNYGYTF. The DNA of the CDR3 is TGTGCCAGCGGGACGGTTAACTATGGCTACACCTTC.

The rearrangement links TRBV28 to TRBJ1-1; D not resolved. Germline V lookup: CDR1 MDHEN, CDR2 SYDVKM. The CDR3 has 12 residues. V dropped 11 bases and J dropped 5 bases, with 15 bases sitting between them. The CDR3 here is CAGSGVGTEAFF. DNA for the CDR3: TGTGCCGGGAGCGGGGTGGGTACTGAAGCTTTCTTT.

The CDR3 region is CASTQDRGTEAFF. The CDR3 DNA is TGCGCCAGCACCCAGGACAGGGGCACTGAAGCTTTCTTT. This rearrangement joins TRBV5-1 to TRBJ1-1; 9 bases align to TRBD1. The CDR3 spans 13 residues. Germline trimming cut 6 bases from V and 4 bases from J; bases unmatched to any gene: 4. The germline CDR1 and CDR2 sequences are SGHRS and YFSETQ.

The chain links TRBV12-3 or TRBV12-4 to TRBJ2-4; TRBD1 matches at 9 bases. V was pared by 5 bases and J by 3 bases, with 5 bases of the junction left unmatched. The CDR3 contains 15 residues. CDR3 residues: CASSNRDRDKNIQYF. The CDR3 DNA sequence: TGTGCCAGCAGTAACCGGGACAGGGACAAAAACATTCAGTACTTC.

This clonotype was observed at least ten times. The chain has TRBV7-2 and TRBJ2-3; 11 nucleotides match TRBD2. Germline V gives CDR1 SGHTA, CDR2 FQGNSA. The ends lost 1 base at V and 4 bases at J; junction bases unmatched: 1. The CDR3 extends over 15 amino acids. The chain's CDR3 is CASSLELAGADTQYF. DNA of the CDR3: TGTGCCAGCAGCTTAGAACTAGCGGGAGCAGATACGCAGTATTTT. Combining the CDR3 with reference TRBV7-2 and TRBJ2-3 gives the whole variable domain GAGVSQSPSNKVTEKGKDVELRCDPISGHTALYWYRQSLGQGLEFLIYFQGNSAPDKSGLPSDRFSAERTGGSVSTLTIQRTQQEDSAVYLCASSLELAGADTQYFGPGTRLTVL.

This rearrangement joins TRBV12-3 or TRBV12-4 to TRBJ1-5; maybe TRBD1 (6 bases). Deletions cut 8 bases from V and 9 bases from J, with 17 bases between. The CDR3 has 13 residues. CDR3: CASRNRVSGPQHF. The CDR3, as DNA: TGTGCCAGCCGAAACAGGGTCTCGGGGCCCCAGCATTTT.

At least ten counts were recorded for this clonotype. The chain combines TRBV27 with TRBJ2-7, with 12 positions matching TRBD2. CDR3 length equals 18 residues. Trimming removed 5 bases from V and 0 bases from J; junction bases left unmatched: 11. In germline, CDR1 is MNHEY, CDR2 SMNVEV (reference sequence). The CDR3 sequence: CASSDKLTSGGSSYEQYF. CDR3 sequence (DNA): TGTGCCAGCAGTGATAAGCTGACTAGCGGGGGAAGCTCCTACGAGCAGTACTTC.

The chain couples TRBV6-1 to TRBJ1-1; TRBD1 aligns across 11 bases. Germline CDR1 is MNHNS and CDR2 is SASEGT. J was trimmed by 8 bases and V by 6 bases; bases with no gene match: 8. This CDR3 contains 14 residues. CDR3 in amino acids: CASRGTGGGREAFF. The CDR3 DNA follows: TGTGCCAGCAGGGGGACAGGGGGTGGAAGAGAAGCTTTCTTT.

V gene TRBV6-5 combines with J gene TRBJ2-6; D remains ambiguous. The CDR3 runs to 18 residues. The V gene's germline CDR1 is MNHEY and CDR2 SVGAGI. The V end was cut by 0 bases, the J end by 0 bases, with 12 bases between. The CDR3 sequence is CASSYSIFASSGANVLTF. Here the CDR3 DNA reads TGTGCCAGCAGTTACTCGATATTCGCAAGCTCTGGGGCCAACGTCCTGACTTTC.

This clonotype has just a few counts. The V call is TRBV5-1, the J call TRBJ2-5, with D perhaps matching TRBD2 (7 bases). Germline V lookup: CDR1 SGHRS, CDR2 YFSETQ. Trimming removed 4 bases at V and 1 base at J, with 17 bases between. This CDR3 has 16 residues. The CDR3 reads CASSEGGPGVQETQYF. The CDR3, as DNA: TGCGCCAGCAGCGAGGGGGGGCCAGGTGTCCAAGAGACCCAGTACTTC.

The table lists this clonotype with a few counts. This rearrangement joins TRBV5-8 to TRBJ2-2, with 7 positions matching TRBD1. The V gene's germline CDR1 is SGHTS and CDR2 YDEGEE. The CDR3 is 16 amino acids. Unmatched junction bases numbered 4, after V lost 0 bases and J lost 2 bases. DNA for the CDR3: TGTGCCAGCAGCTTGGTCGGGACAGTTAACACCGGGGAGCTGTTTTTT. It encodes CASSLVGTVNTGELFF.

The chain carries TRBV7-2 and TRBJ2-1, with 10 bases that match TRBD2. The germline gives CDR1 SGHTA, CDR2 FQGNSA. This CDR3 has 16 residues. The V and J ends lost 1 base and 9 bases, in that order; junction bases with no gene match: 9. The CDR3 bases are TGTGCCAGCAGCTTAGGGGGGACTAGCGCTTACGGTGAGCAGTTCTTC. This translates into CASSLGGTSAYGEQFF.

J is TRBJ1-1 and V is TRBV7-9, with 8 nucleotides matching TRBD1. The CDR3 totals 13 residues. Germline CDR1 is SEHNR and CDR2 is FQNEAQ (reference sequence). J gave up 7 bases and V 5 bases, and 6 bases lay outside the gene matches. CDR3 nucleotide sequence: TGTGCCAGCAGCCTGGGGACAGGTAATGAAGCTTTCTTT. Amino acids: CASSLGTGNEAFF.

This rearrangement joins TRBV14 to TRBJ2-1, with 9 positions matching TRBD1. CDR3 length: 16 amino acids. Germline trimming cut 3 bases from V and 4 bases from J; bases unmatched to any gene: 7. Per the germline V gene, CDR1 is SGHDN and CDR2 is FVKESK. The CDR3 DNA is TGTGCCAGCAGCCAGAACAGGGGGCGCGCGTACAATGAGCAGTTCTTC. Its protein product is CASSQNRGRAYNEQFF.

This clonotype appeared a few times. J is TRBJ1-1 and V is TRBV6-5, with 9 positions matching TRBD1. Germline CDR1 reads MNHEY; CDR2 reads SVGAGI. Trimming cost V 4 bases and J 4 bases; bases outside gene matches: 10. The CDR3 extends over 16 amino acids. CDR3 sequence (DNA): TGTGCCAGCAGTTTCCCTTCGACAGGGGGGTCCACTGAAGCTTTCTTT. Encoded protein: CASSFPSTGGSTEAFF.

The chain is built from TRBV7-3 and TRBJ1-6, with 8 bases identical to TRBD1. J was trimmed by 5 bases and V by 6 bases; bases with no gene match: 6. The CDR3 sequence is 15 residues long. CDR1 and CDR2 from the germline V gene are SGHTA and FQGTGA. The CDR3 coding sequence is TGTGCCAGCAGTCCACAGGGGGGTAATAATTCACCCCTCCACTTT. It translates to CASSPQGGNNSPLHF.

This chain links TRBV20-1 with TRBJ2-4; TRBD2 matches at 12 bases. The length of the CDR3 is 16 residues. Trimming removed 4 bases from V and 6 bases from J; junction bases left unmatched: 10. CDR1 is DFQATT, CDR2 SNEGSKA, per germline (reference sequence). The CDR3 loop is CSAKPALAGGVNIQYF. CDR3 sequence (DNA): TGCAGTGCTAAGCCTGCCCTAGCGGGAGGGGTAAACATTCAGTACTTC.

This clonotype was picked up a small number of times. The chain combines TRBV28 with TRBJ1-1, with a possible D match to TRBD1 (5 bases). Germline V lookup: CDR1 MDHEN, CDR2 SYDVKM. The CDR3 sequence is 16 residues long. V gave up 5 bases and J gave up 1 base, with 17 bases separating them. The CDR3 region has the DNA TGTGCCAGCAGTCTCCCATCGGGGGTCTCGAACACTGAAGCTTTCTTT. Translated: CASSLPSGVSNTEAFF.

This clonotype has more than one count but fewer than ten. The rearrangement links TRBV20-1 to TRBJ2-1; 8 bases line up with TRBD2. The V segment lost 3 bases and the J segment 6 bases; nucleotides outside the gene matches: 16. This CDR3 comprises 17 residues. CDR1 and CDR2 from the germline V gene are DFQATT and SNEGSKA (reference sequence). CDR3 bases: TGCAGTGCTAGCCGGAGATTAACTAGCGGTCAATTCAATGAGCAGTTCTTC. Translating gives CSASRRLTSGQFNEQFF.

This clonotype has just a few counts. The chain joins TRBV3-1 to TRBJ1-2, with 7 bases aligning to TRBD1. Germline CDR1 is LGHDT and CDR2 is YNNKEL (reference sequence). V lost 6 bases and J lost 0; bases outside the gene matches: 7. The CDR3 is made up of 15 amino acids. The CDR3 DNA sequence: TGTGCCAGCAGTGAGGGACAGCGATCTAACTATGGCTACACCTTC. It is translated as CASSEGQRSNYGYTF.

This clonotype showed up just a few times. V usage is TRBV12-3 or TRBV12-4 and J usage is TRBJ1-3, with 7 nucleotides matching TRBD1. Losses at the gene ends were 5 bases for V and 0 bases for J; bases not matched to a gene: 7. CDR3 length: 16 amino acids. CDR3 in amino acids: CASSRRDSTSGNTIYF. DNA for the CDR3: TGTGCCAGCAGTCGCCGGGACAGCACCTCTGGAAACACCATATATTTT.

Note on this clonotype: A read error may be the cause here, since a much bigger clone is one base away. This chain links TRBV6-2 or TRBV6-3 with TRBJ1-5; 8 nucleotides agree with TRBD1. Trimming removed 5 bases from V and 0 bases from J; junction bases left unmatched: 6. This CDR3 is built from 16 residues. CDR1 is MNHEY, CDR2 SVGEGT, per germline. Here the CDR3 reads CASSTPGQDSNQPQHF. CDR3 nucleotide sequence: TGTGCCAGCAGTACTCCGGGACAGGATAGCAATCAGCCCCAGCATTTT.

V is TRBV11-2 and J is TRBJ2-1; 10 bases match TRBD2. The CDR3 runs 15 residues. The V gene end was trimmed by 3 bases and the J gene end by 10 bases; junction bases not matched to a gene: 9. CDR1 is SGHAT and CDR2 is FQNNGV in the germline V gene. CDR3 in DNA: TGTGCCAGCAGCTTTAGGCTAGCGGGGGCCTCGGAGCAGTTCTTC. It yields the protein CASSFRLAGASEQFF.

The chain has TRBV14 and TRBJ1-3; D gene ambiguous. There are 16 residues in the CDR3. V was pared by 1 base and J by 2 bases, with 12 bases between. Germline CDR1 SGHDN, CDR2 FVKESK. CDR3 sequence reads: CASSQVAGVAGNTIYF. CDR3 sequence (DNA): TGTGCCAGCAGCCAAGTGGCCGGGGTGGCTGGAAACACCATATATTTT.

V and J are TRBV6-1 and TRBJ1-1; D is possibly TRBD1 (5 bases). The V end lost 6 bases, the J end lost 6 bases, and 14 bases lay between the germline ends. Germline V gene lookup returns CDR1 MNHNS and CDR2 SASEGT. The CDR3 spans 13 residues. The CDR3 sequence: CASSQGRPAEAFF. The CDR3 region has the DNA TGTGCCAGCAGCCAGGGAAGGCCGGCTGAAGCTTTCTTT.

The sample holds one count of this clonotype. J is TRBJ1-2 and V is TRBV6-5, with 7 bases matching TRBD1. V gave up 1 base and J gave up 8 bases; unmatched junction bases: 4. Germline CDR1 reads MNHEY; CDR2 reads SVGAGI. The CDR3 covers 13 residues. CDR3 residues: CASSYLQGTGYTF. As DNA, the CDR3 is TGTGCCAGCAGTTACTTACAGGGGACGGGCTACACCTTC.